This T cell receptor beta chain came from a study of T cells in Graves' hyperthyroidism and ophthalmopathy. Study overall: Peripheral blood specimens were obtained at initial diagnosis, prior to any treatment.

A note on this clonotype: What it binds is unknown. This could be a read error, since a much larger clone is one nucleotide away.

The CDR3 has 12 amino acids. Graves' hyperthyroidism showing no ophthalmopathy progression within 18 months was considered stable. Clinical symptoms, serum thyroxine and TRAb, thyroid ultrasound and orbital computed tomography were used for the diagnoses. Study-level results: Ophthalmopathy and stable hyperthyroidism were told apart by a 13 V-J model.

Amplification of TCR beta CDR3 regions used RNA as the template. A set of HTBI primers served as the primers for a first-round RT-PCR of the TCR CDR3. Each CDR3 protein gets one entry after TCRdb re-called the multiplex PCR reads with MiXCR. The data show about 680,000 distinct CDR3 sequences, about a third seen once. Sequenced: blood. This clonotype originated in a woman between 35 and 50 years old with Graves' hyperthyroidism. The chain joins TRBV12-3 or TRBV12-4 to TRBJ1-3; TRBD1 might be the D (5 bases). The CDR3 is CASTTGGNTVYF. In DNA form, the CDR3 reads TGTGCCAGCACCACCGGGGGGAACACCGTATATTTT.